This TCR beta chain was observed in a study of OX40 agonist ivuxolimab in advanced cancers. Study information: The group had a mean age of 60 years, ranged from roughly 23 to 90, and was less than 85% male.

Germline lookup yields CDR1 MNHEY and CDR2 SVGAGI. Between the trimmed V and J ends, which lost 7 bases and 1 base, there was a span of 10 bases. This CDR3 is built from 13 residues. Method: immunoSEQ multiplex PCR; TCRdb's copy keeps in-frame clones and lacks some. The sample contains about 150,000 clones, about 93% of which appear only once. V gene TRBV6-5 combines with J gene TRBJ1-1; D gene unclear. Sequencing was performed on CD4+ or CD8+ T cells sorted from blood, taken in a trial of the OX40 agonist ivuxolimab. The TCR was taken from an adult with an advanced solid tumor such as melanoma, head and neck, liver or kidney cancer. The CDR3, as DNA: TGTGCCAGCACTAACCCACAGAACACTGAAGCTTTCTTT. It translates to CASTNPQNTEAFF.